The clone carrying this T cell receptor beta chain was recorded at least ten times. The sample is drawn from a study of T-cell reconstitution after alpha-beta-depleted transplantation in children. Preparation of the TCRbeta library involved a method that used unique molecular identifiers. Each CDR3 protein gets one entry after TCRdb re-called the PCR reads with MiXCR. The sample has about 610,000 distinct CDR3 sequences, approximately 10% seen once. The sample was PBMCs from the stem cell graft donor, taken from the stem cell graft. This sequence originates from a human donor who donated a stem cell graft to a child with acute myeloid leukemia.

The CDR3 region has the DNA TGCAGCACGGCTAGCGGTGCCTACAATGAGCAGTTCTTC. The encoded protein is CSTASGAYNEQFF. The rearrangement links TRBV29-1 to TRBJ2-1; 7 bases agree with TRBD2. CDR1 and CDR2 from the germline V gene are SQVTM and ANQGSEA. V was pared by 8 bases and J by 2 bases, with 6 bases of the junction left unmatched. CDR3 length equals 13 residues.